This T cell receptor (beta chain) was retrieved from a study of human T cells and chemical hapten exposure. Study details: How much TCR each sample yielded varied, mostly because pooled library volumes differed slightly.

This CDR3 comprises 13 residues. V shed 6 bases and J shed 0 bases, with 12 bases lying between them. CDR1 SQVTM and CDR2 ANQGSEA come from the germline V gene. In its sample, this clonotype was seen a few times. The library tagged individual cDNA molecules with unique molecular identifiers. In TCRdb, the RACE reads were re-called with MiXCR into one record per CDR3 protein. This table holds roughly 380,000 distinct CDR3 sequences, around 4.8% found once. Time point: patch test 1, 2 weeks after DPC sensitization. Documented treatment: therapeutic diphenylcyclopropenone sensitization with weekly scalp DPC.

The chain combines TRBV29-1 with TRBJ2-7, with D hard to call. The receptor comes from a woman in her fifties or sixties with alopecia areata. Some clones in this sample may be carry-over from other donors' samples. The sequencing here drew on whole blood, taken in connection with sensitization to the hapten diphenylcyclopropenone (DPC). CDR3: CSVARPLSYEQYF. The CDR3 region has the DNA TGCAGCGTGGCTCGGCCCCTCTCCTACGAGCAGTACTTC.